This is a list of T cell receptor beta chains from one sample in a study of vaccination and CD4 T cells after COVID-19. These receptors' targets are unknown. TCRdb recomputed calls from the PCR reads with MiXCR, one row per CDR3 protein. The profile shows more than 12,000 distinct CDR3 sequences, 30% of them singletons. The sample consisted of cultured CD4+ T cells from blood. All receptors come from a human donor with COVID-19. CDR3s include the opening cysteine and the closing phenylalanine or tryptophan. The D gene is left open where the match is weak. A row's size may be missing; if present it is once, few, many or a size class.

>TRBV19|13|TRBJ1-2|.|.
CASSMRQTYGYTF
TGTGCCAGTAGTATGAGACAGACCTATGGCTACACCTTC
>TRBV19|12|TRBJ1-2|.|.
CASSRGDYGYTF
TGTGCCAGTAGCCGGGGAGACTATGGCTACACCTTC
>TRBV7-9|16|TRBJ2-1|.|TRBD1
CASSLAAGTGGAGQFF
TGTGCCAGCAGCTTAGCGGCGGGGACAGGGGGCGCTGGACAGTTCTTC
>TRBV18|14|TRBJ2-7|few|TRBD1
CASSPLQGAIEQYF
TGTGCCAGCTCACCGCTACAGGGGGCTATCGAGCAGTACTTC
>TRBV19|14|TRBJ2-2|.|.
CASSMRAGTGELFF
TGTGCCAGTAGTATGCGAGCGGGCACCGGGGAGCTGTTTTTT
>TRBV10-3|18|TRBJ2-6|.|TRBD1
CAISPGTGGPPGANVLTF
TGTGCCATCAGCCCCGGGACAGGGGGCCCCCCTGGGGCCAACGTCCTGACTTTC
>TRBV7-6|15|TRBJ2-6|.|TRBD1
CASRTGGSGANVLTF
TGTGCCAGCAGGACAGGGGGTAGTGGGGCCAACGTCCTGACTTTC
>TRBV21-1|16|TRBJ1-6|.|.
CASSIQGRAHNSPLHF
TGTGCCAGCAGCATCCAAGGACGTGCCCATAATTCACCCCTCCACTTT
>TRBV11-2|13|TRBJ2-3|.|.
CASSLRNTDTQYF
TGTGCCAGCAGCTTACGGAACACAGATACGCAGTATTTT
>TRBV7-2|15|TRBJ2-1|.|.
CASVRGAVQMNEQFF
TGTGCCAGCGTCAGGGGGGCAGTACAAATGAATGAGCAGTTCTTC
>TRBV12-3/TRBV12-4|13|TRBJ1-5|.|.
CASSVHGPQPQHF
TGTGCCAGCAGTGTTCATGGGCCTCAGCCCCAGCATTTT
>TRBV19|13|TRBJ1-2|.|.
CASTRGTTYGYTF
TGTGCCAGTACCCGGGGGACTACCTATGGCTACACCTTC
>TRBV6-2/TRBV6-3|11|TRBJ2-5|.|.
CASRDLETQYF
TGTGCCAGCAGGGACTTGGAGACCCAGTACTTC
>TRBV27|14|TRBJ1-5|.|TRBD1
CASRRDSSNQPQHF
TGTGCCAGCAGACGGGACAGTAGCAATCAGCCCCAGCATTTT
>TRBV7-2|15|TRBJ2-5|.|.
CASSLARQYQETQYF
TGTGCCAGCAGCTTAGCCAGACAGTACCAAGAGACCCAGTACTTC
>TRBV2|13|TRBJ2-4|.|.
CASNGVFENIQYF
TGTGCCAGCAATGGGGTCTTCGAAAACATTCAGTACTTC
>TRBV7-9|17|TRBJ2-6|few|.
CASSLEGRVSGANVLTF
TGTGCCAGCAGCTTAGAGGGTAGGGTCTCTGGGGCCAACGTCCTGACTTTC
>TRBV20-1|14|TRBJ2-3|.|TRBD2
CSAPPGGKGDTQYF
TGCAGTGCTCCCCCGGGGGGGAAGGGAGATACGCAGTATTTT
>TRBV7-3|14|TRBJ1-1|.|TRBD1
CASSIGQGGTEAFF
TGTGCCAGCAGCATAGGACAGGGCGGCACTGAAGCTTTCTTT
>TRBV6-5|15|TRBJ1-3|medium-sized|.
CASSYQGHSGNTIYF
TGTGCCAGCAGTTACCAGGGGCACTCTGGAAACACCATATATTTT
>TRBV27|13|TRBJ2-3|few|.
CAKSRGSTDTQYF
TGTGCGAAGTCCCGGGGAAGCACAGATACGCAGTATTTT
>TRBV7-6|15|TRBJ1-1|.|.
CASSLLSSLNTEAFF
TGTGCCAGCAGCTTACTCAGCAGCCTGAACACTGAAGCTTTCTTT
>TRBV12-3/TRBV12-4|15|TRBJ1-6|.|.
CASSSSAGVNSPLHF
TGTGCCAGCAGTTCTAGCGCCGGGGTGAATTCACCCCTCCACTTT
>TRBV2|14|TRBJ1-2|few|TRBD1
CATSLQGETYGYTF
TGTGCCACCTCGTTACAGGGGGAAACTTATGGCTACACCTTC
>TRBV12-5|13|TRBJ1-3|.|.
CASGWSSGNTIYF
TGTGCTAGTGGTTGGAGCTCTGGAAACACCATATATTTT
>TRBV5-1|14|TRBJ1-2|few|.
CASSLSGGTYGYTF
TGCGCCAGCAGCTTGTCCGGGGGCACCTATGGCTACACCTTC
>TRBV30|12|TRBJ1-1|medium-sized|TRBD1
CAWSPTGGVTFF
TGTGCCTGGAGTCCGACAGGGGGTGTAACTTTCTTT
>TRBV18|15|TRBJ2-5|.|.
CASSPEQGRGETQYF
TGTGCCAGCTCACCAGAACAGGGGAGGGGAGAGACCCAGTACTTC
>TRBV19|14|TRBJ2-5|.|.
CASSRGLGIETQYF
TGTGCCAGTAGTCGCGGTCTTGGTATAGAGACCCAGTACTTC
>TRBV18|13|TRBJ1-1|few|.
CASSPKGNGEAFF
TGTGCCAGCTCACCAAAGGGTAATGGGGAAGCTTTCTTT
>TRBV20-1|18|TRBJ2-3|.|.
CSAREGFPGGSMLDTQYF
TGCAGTGCTAGAGAGGGCTTCCCAGGGGGGTCTATGTTGGATACGCAGTATTTT
>TRBV5-1|17|TRBJ1-1|.|TRBD1
CASRSGDRGLLNTEAFF
TGCGCCAGCAGGTCGGGGGACAGGGGGCTTCTGAACACTGAAGCTTTCTTT
>TRBV6-1|14|TRBJ1-2|few|.
CASSEAGADYGYTF
TGTGCCAGCAGTGAAGCCGGGGCTGACTATGGCTACACCTTC
>TRBV27|15|TRBJ2-7|.|.
CASSTYLSRSYEQYF
TGTGCCAGCAGTACTTACTTATCACGCTCCTACGAGCAGTACTTC